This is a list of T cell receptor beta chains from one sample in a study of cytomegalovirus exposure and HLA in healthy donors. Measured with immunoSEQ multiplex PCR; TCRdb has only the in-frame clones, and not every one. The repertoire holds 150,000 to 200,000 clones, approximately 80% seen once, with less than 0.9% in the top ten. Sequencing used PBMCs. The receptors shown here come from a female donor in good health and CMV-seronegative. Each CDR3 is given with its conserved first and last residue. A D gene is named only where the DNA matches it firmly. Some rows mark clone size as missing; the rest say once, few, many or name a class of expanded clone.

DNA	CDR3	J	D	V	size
TGTGCCAGCAGTTGGAGGAATGGCGGTGGCTACACCTTC	CASSWRNGGGYTF	TRBJ1-2	.	TRBV6-5	few
TGTGCCAGCAGCCCCGGGGTCCAGACCCAGTACTTC	CASSPGVQTQYF	TRBJ2-5	.	TRBV7-9	.
TGTGCCAGCTCACGAAACCGGGACTCCTACGAGCAGTACTTC	CASSRNRDSYEQYF	TRBJ2-7	.	TRBV18	few
TGTGCCAGCAGCCCCTATATCGCCAATGAGCAGTTCTTC	CASSPYIANEQFF	TRBJ2-1	.	TRBV7-2	.
TGTGCCAGCAGCTTAGTTGGACAGGGACACACAGATACGCAGTATTTT	CASSLVGQGHTDTQYF	TRBJ2-3	TRBD1	TRBV7-9	once
TGTGCCAGCAGCCACCCGAGGCTAGCGGGGGGGAATAGCTACAATGAGCAGTTCTTC	CASSHPRLAGGNSYNEQFF	TRBJ2-1	TRBD2	TRBV7-8	once
TGTGCCAGCAGCTTTAGCGGGGAGGTTCCCCACGAGCAGTACTTC	CASSFSGEVPHEQYF	TRBJ2-7	TRBD2	TRBV7-2	.
TGTGCCAGCAGCCCGTCCCGGGACAGGGCGAACACTGAAGCTTTCTTT	CASSPSRDRANTEAFF	TRBJ1-1	TRBD1	TRBV5-4	few
TGCGCCAGCAGCTCCCCCCGGGGAACAGATACGCAGTATTTT	CASSSPRGTDTQYF	TRBJ2-3	.	TRBV5-1	few
TGTGCCAGCAGTTTACAGGGTTCTAACACTGAAGCTTTCTTT	CASSLQGSNTEAFF	TRBJ1-1	.	TRBV27	.
TGTGCCAGCAGTTTTTTCCTCGAGTCAGATACGCAGTATTTT	CASSFFLESDTQYF	TRBJ2-3	.	TRBV27	few
TGCGTCAGCAGCCAACAGCTAGCGGGGGGGCTCAATGAGCAGTTCTTC	CVSSQQLAGGLNEQFF	TRBJ2-1	TRBD2	TRBV4-3	.